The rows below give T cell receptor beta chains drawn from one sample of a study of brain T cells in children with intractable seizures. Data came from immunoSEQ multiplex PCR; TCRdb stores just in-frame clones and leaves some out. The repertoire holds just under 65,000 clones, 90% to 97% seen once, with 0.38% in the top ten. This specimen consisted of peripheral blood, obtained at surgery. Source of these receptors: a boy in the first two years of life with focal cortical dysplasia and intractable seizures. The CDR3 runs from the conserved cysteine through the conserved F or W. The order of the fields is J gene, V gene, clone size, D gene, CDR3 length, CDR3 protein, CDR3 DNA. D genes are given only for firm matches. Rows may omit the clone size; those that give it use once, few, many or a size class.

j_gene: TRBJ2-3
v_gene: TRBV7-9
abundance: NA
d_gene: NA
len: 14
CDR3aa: CASSLIEGSDTQYF
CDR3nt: TGTGCCAGCAGCTTAATCGAGGGAAGCGATACGCAGTATTTT

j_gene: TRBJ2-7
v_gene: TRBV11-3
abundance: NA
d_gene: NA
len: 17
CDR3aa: CASSYFGASDGAYEQYF
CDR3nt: TGTGCCAGCAGCTACTTTGGGGCGTCGGACGGAGCCTACGAGCAGTACTTC

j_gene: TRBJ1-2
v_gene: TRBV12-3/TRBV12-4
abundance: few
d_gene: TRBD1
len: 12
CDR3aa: CASSFFRGLATF
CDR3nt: TGTGCCAGCAGTTTCTTCAGGGGGCTGGCCACCTTC

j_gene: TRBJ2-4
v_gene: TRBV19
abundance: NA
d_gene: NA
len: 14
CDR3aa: CASSIVDDRNIQYF
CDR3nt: TGTGCCAGTAGTATAGTAGACGACAGAAACATTCAGTACTTC

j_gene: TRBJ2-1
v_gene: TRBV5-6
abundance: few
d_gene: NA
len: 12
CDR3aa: CASSLYSNEQFF
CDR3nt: TGTGCCAGCAGCTTGTATTCTAATGAGCAGTTCTTC

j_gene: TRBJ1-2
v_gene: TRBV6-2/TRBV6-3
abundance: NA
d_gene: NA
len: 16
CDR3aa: CASSYQLTLDSYGYTF
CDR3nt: TGTGCCAGCAGTTACCAACTAACTCTCGACAGCTATGGCTACACCTTC

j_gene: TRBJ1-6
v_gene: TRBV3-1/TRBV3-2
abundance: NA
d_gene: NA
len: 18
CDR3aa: CASSQGLRGSSYNSPLHF
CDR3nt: TGTGCCAGCAGCCAAGGGCTCCGGGGTAGCTCCTATAATTCACCCCTCCACTTT

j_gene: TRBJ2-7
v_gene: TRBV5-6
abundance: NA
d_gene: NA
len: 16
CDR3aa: CASSLQGGFSSYEQYF
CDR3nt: TGTGCCAGCAGCTTGCAGGGGGGTTTTAGTTCCTACGAGCAGTACTTC

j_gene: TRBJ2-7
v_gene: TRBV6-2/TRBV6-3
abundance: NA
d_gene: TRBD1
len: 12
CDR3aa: CASSRGQGKQYF
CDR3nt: TGTGCCAGCAGTCGCGGACAGGGCAAGCAGTACTTC

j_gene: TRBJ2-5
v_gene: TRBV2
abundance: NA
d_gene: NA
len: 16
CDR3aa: CASSVESTSVGETQYF
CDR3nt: TGTGCCAGCAGTGTAGAGTCAACCTCAGTAGGCGAGACCCAGTACTTC

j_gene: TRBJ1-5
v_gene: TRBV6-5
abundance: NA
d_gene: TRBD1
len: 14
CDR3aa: CASRGQGRRQPQHF
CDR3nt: TGTGCCAGCAGGGGACAGGGGAGGCGCCAGCCCCAGCATTTT

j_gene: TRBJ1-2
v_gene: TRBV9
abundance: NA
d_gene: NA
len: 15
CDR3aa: CASSVAGRPTYGYTF
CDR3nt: TGTGCCAGCAGCGTAGCGGGCAGACCAACCTATGGCTACACCTTC

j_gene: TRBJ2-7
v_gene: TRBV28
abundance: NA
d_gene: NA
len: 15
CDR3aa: CASNELVGAFYEQYF
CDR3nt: TGTGCCAGCAACGAACTAGTTGGAGCTTTCTACGAGCAGTACTTC

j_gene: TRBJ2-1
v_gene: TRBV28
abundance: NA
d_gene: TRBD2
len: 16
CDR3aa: CASRPRLAGIYNEQFF
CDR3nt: TGTGCCAGCAGGCCTCGACTAGCGGGAATTTACAATGAGCAGTTCTTC

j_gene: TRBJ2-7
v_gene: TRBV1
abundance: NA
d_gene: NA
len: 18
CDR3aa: CTSSQDAVVWGDTNEQYF
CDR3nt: TGCACCAGCAGCCAAGATGCCGTAGTATGGGGCGATACTAACGAGCAGTACTTC

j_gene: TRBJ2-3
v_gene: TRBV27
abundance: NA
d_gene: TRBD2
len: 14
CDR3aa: CASSLLAGGDTQYF
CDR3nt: TGTGCCAGCAGTTTACTAGCGGGGGGGGATACGCAGTATTTT

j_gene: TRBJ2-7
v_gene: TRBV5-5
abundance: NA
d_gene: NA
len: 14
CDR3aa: CASSLPFGSYEQYF
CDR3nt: TGTGCCAGCAGCTTGCCGTTTGGCTCCTACGAGCAGTACTTC

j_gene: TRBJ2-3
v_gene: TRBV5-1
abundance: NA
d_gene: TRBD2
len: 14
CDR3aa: CASTEAGHTDTQYF
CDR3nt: TGCGCCAGCACCGAAGCGGGGCACACAGATACGCAGTATTTT

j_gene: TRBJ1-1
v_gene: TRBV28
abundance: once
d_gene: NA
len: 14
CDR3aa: CASSFWSQSTEAFF
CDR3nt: TGTGCCAGCAGTTTTTGGTCCCAGAGCACTGAAGCTTTCTTT

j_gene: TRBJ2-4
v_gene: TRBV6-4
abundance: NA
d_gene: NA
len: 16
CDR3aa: CASAVSSGQAKNIQYF
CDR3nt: TGTGCCTCAGCGGTTTCCAGCGGGCAAGCCAAAAACATTCAGTACTTC

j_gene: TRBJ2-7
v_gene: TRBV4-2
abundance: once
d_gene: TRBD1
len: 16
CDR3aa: CASSPKPGTGGYEQYF
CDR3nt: TGTGCCAGCAGCCCAAAGCCCGGGACAGGGGGCTACGAGCAGTACTTC

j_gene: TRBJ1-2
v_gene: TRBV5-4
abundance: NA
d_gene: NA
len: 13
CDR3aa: CASRPGVNYGYTF
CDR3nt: TGTGCCAGCAGGCCCGGCGTTAACTATGGCTACACCTTC

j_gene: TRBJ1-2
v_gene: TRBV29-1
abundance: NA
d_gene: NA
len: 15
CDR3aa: CSVEGRQAVNYGYTF
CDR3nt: TGCAGCGTTGAAGGCCGACAAGCCGTCAACTATGGCTACACCTTC